This TCR beta chain was obtained from a study of sequential checkpoint blockade in melanoma. Looking at the study overall: First-line arms were nivolumab then ipilimumab, or the reverse, randomized 1:1. Maintenance nivolumab came after either treatment sequence.

In germline, CDR1 is MNHEY, CDR2 SMNVEV (reference sequence). The V segment lost 5 bases and the J segment 2 bases; nucleotides outside the gene matches: 7. This CDR3 spans 16 amino acids. Treatment defined: randomized to nivolumab then ipilimumab (arm A) or the reverse (arm B). Patients had received no earlier DNA-damaging chemotherapy. PBMC sorting kept live CD3+CD8+ cells without CD19 or CD56. TCRdb's table, derived via immunoSEQ multiplex PCR, lists solely in-frame clones and lacks some. In the table there are some 40,000 clones, around nine tenths of which are singletons. The sample here was CD8+ T cells sorted from blood (inferred from file names), taken from a patient given nivolumab and ipilimumab in sequence. The J gene is TRBJ1-2, the V gene TRBV27, with TRBD1 matching 11 bases. The clonotype was recovered from a human donor with melanoma. The CDR3 coding sequence is TGTGCCAGCAGTCTCGGACAGGGGGCCGGGAACTATGGCTACACCTTC. Protein: CASSLGQGAGNYGYTF.